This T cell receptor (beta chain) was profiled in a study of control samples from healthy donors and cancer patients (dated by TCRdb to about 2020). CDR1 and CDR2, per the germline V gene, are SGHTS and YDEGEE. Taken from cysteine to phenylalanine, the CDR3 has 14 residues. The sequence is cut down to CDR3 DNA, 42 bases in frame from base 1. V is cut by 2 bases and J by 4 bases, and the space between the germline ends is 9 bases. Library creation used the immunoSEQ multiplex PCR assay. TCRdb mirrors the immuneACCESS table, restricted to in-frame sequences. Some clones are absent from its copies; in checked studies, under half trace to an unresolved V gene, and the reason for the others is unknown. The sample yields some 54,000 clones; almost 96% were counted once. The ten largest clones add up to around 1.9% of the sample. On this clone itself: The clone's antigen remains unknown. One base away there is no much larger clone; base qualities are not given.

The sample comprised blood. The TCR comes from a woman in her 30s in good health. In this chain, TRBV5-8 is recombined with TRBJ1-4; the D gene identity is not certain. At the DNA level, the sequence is TGTGCCAGCAGCTTTCCGCTGCTTAATGAAAAACTGTTTTTT. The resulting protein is CASSFPLLNEKLFF.